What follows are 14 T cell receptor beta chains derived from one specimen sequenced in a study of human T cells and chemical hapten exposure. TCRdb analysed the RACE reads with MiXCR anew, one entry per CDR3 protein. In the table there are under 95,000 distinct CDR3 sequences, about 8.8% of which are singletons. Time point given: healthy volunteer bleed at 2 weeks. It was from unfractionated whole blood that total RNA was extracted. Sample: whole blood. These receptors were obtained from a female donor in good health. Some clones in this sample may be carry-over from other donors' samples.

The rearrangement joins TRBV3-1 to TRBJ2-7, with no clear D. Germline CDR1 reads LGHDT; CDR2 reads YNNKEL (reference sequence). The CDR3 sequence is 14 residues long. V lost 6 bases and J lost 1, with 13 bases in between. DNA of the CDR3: TGTGCCAGCAGTACAGCTTACCTTTCCTACGAGCAGTACTTC. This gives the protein CASSTAYLSYEQYF.

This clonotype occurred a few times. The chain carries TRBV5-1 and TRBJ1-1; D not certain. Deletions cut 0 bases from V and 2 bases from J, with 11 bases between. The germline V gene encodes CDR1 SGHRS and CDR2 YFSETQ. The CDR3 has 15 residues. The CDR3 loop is CASSLVVGSNTEAFF. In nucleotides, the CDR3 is TGCGCCAGCAGCTTGGTGGTCGGATCAAACACTGAAGCTTTCTTT.

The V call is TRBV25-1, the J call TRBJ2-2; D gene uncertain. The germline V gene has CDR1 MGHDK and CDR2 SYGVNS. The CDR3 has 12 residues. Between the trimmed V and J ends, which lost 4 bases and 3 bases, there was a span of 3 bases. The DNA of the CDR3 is TGTGCCAGCAGTGTGTACACCGGGGAGCTGTTTTTT. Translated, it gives CASSVYTGELFF.

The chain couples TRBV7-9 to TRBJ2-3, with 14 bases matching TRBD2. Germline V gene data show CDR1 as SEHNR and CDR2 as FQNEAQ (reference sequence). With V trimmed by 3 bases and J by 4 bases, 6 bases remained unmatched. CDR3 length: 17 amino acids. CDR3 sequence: CASSLGLAGDLSDTQYF. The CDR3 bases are TGTGCCAGCAGCTTGGGACTAGCGGGAGATCTTTCAGATACGCAGTATTTT.

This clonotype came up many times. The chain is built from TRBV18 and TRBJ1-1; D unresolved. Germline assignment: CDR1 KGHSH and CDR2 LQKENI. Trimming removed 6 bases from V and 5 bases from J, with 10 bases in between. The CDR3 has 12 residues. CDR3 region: CASSPRPTEAFF. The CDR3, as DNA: TGTGCCAGCTCCCCTCGTCCGACTGAAGCTTTCTTT.

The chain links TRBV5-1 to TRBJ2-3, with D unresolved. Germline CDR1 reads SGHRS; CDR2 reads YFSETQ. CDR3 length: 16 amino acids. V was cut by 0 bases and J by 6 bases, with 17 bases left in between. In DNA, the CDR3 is TGCGCCAGCAGCTTGGCTGCCCACGCGTCCCCGGATACGCAGTATTTT. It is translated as CASSLAAHASPDTQYF.

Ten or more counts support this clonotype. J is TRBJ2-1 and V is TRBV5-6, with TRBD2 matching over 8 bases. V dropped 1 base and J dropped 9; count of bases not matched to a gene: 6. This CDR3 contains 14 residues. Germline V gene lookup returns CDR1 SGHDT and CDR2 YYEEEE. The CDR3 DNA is TGTGCCAGCAGCTTGCGTTTAGCGGGAAGTGAGCAGTTCTTC. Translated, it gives CASSLRLAGSEQFF.

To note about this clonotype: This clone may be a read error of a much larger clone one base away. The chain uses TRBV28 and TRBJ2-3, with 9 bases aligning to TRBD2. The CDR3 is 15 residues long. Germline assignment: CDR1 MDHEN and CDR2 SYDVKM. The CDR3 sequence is CASSEAGGLTDRQYF. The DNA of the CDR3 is TGTGCCAGCAGTGAAGCGGGAGGCCTCACAGATAGGCAGTATTTT. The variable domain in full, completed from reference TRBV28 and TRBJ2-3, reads DVKVTQSSRYLVKRTGEKVFLECVQDMDHENMFWYRQDPGLGLRLIYFSYDVKMKEKGDIPEGYSVSREKKERFSLILESASTNQTSMYLCASSEAGGLTDRQYFGPGTRLTVL.

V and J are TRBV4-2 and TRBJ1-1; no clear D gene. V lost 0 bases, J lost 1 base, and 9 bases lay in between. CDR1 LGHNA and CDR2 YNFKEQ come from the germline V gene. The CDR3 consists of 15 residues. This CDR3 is CASSQDHLANTEAFF. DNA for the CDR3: TGTGCCAGCAGCCAAGATCATCTAGCGAACACTGAAGCTTTCTTT.

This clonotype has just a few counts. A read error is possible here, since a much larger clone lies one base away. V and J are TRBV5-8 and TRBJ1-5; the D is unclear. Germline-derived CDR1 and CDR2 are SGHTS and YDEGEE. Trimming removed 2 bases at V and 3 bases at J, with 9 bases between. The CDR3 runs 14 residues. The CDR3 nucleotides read TGTGCCAGCAGCTTCTCTTCGGACAATCAGCCCCAGCATTTT. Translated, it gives CASSFSSDNQPQHF.

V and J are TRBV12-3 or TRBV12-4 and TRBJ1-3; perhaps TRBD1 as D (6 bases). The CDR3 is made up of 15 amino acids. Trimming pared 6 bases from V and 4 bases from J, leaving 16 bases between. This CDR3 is CASSSNTGRGNTIYF. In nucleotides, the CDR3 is TGTGCCAGCAGCTCTAACACAGGGCGAGGAAACACCATATATTTT.

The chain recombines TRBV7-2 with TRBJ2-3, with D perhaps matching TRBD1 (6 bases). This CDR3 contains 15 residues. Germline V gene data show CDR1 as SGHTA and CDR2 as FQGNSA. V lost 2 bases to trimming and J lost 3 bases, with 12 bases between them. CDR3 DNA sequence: TGTGCCAGCAGCTTATTAGGGGGTACGACAGATACGCAGTATTTT. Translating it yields CASSLLGGTTDTQYF.

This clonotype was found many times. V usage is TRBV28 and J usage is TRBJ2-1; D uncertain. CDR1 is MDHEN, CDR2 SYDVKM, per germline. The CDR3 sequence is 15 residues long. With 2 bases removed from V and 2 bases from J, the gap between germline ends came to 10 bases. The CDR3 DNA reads TGTGCCAGCAGTTTACAGCCTGATACCTACAATGAGCAGTTCTTC. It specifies CASSLQPDTYNEQFF.

For the CDR3, the DNA is TGTGCCAGCAATGGACAGGTTTGGAACTCTGGGGCCAACGTCCTGACTTTC. Residues: CASNGQVWNSGANVLTF. This sequence joins TRBV6-1 and TRBJ2-6; 7 positions match TRBD1. This CDR3 region has 17 residues. V shed 7 bases, J shed 0 bases, and the junction held 9 bases outside the gene matches. Germline loops: CDR1 MNHNS, CDR2 SASEGT.